This is a list of T cell receptor beta chains from one sample in a study of cytomegalovirus exposure and HLA in healthy donors. Assay: immunoSEQ multiplex PCR; the TCRdb copy retains only in-frame clones and omits some. The table includes about 56,000 clones, around 93% detected once. The sequencing sample was made of PBMCs. Every receptor here comes from a woman aged 18 to 35 in good health and CMV-seropositive. CDR3s include the opening cysteine and the closing phenylalanine or tryptophan. A D gene is named only where the DNA matches it firmly. Only some rows state a clone size, as once, few, many or a class for expanded clones.

j_call | v_call | clone_size | d_call | cdr3_nt | cdr3_aa
TRBJ2-1 | TRBV28 | - | - | TGTGCCAGCAGCGAGACAGGAAGCTCCTACAATGAGCAGTTCTTC | CASSETGSSYNEQFF
TRBJ2-2 | TRBV27 | once | - | TGTGCCAGCAGTACACAAGTGGCCGGGGAGCTGTTTTTT | CASSTQVAGELFF
TRBJ1-5 | TRBV6-4 | - | - | TGTGCCAGCAGTACCTATAGCAATCAGCCCCAGCATTTT | CASSTYSNQPQHF
TRBJ1-5 | TRBV7-9 | - | - | TGTGCCAGCAGCTTTGAAGGGGATCAGCCCCAGCATTTT | CASSFEGDQPQHF
TRBJ1-2 | TRBV4-1 | - | - | TGCGCCAGCAGCCCTACTTTTTGGCAGGACTCGGGTGGCTACACCTTC | CASSPTFWQDSGGYTF
TRBJ2-7 | TRBV19 | - | TRBD1 | TGTGCCAGTAGCCGGACAGGGGGCTTTTACGAGCAGTACTTC | CASSRTGGFYEQYF
TRBJ1-6 | TRBV28 | once | TRBD1 | TGTGCCAGCAGGTTGGGACAGGGGGACTCACCCCTCCACTTT | CASRLGQGDSPLHF
TRBJ1-2 | TRBV11-2 | - | TRBD1 | TGTGCCAGCAGCTTAAACCCGGACAGGATTAACTATGGCTACACCTTC | CASSLNPDRINYGYTF
TRBJ2-7 | TRBV5-1 | - | - | TGCGCCAGCAGCTTGGCGGGGTTTACCTACGAGCAGTACTTC | CASSLAGFTYEQYF
TRBJ2-7 | TRBV10-3 | - | - | TGTGCCATCAGTGCGCCGGGACACCAGAGCGGGTACTTC | CAISAPGHQSGYF
TRBJ2-5 | TRBV15 | - | - | TGTGCCACCAGCACCCGACTACAGGGTCAAGAGACCCAGTACTTC | CATSTRLQGQETQYF
TRBJ1-3 | TRBV5-1 | - | - | TGCGCCAGCAGCCCAGGGGACGCCGGCGTAGGGCGATCTGGAAACACCATATATTTT | CASSPGDAGVGRSGNTIYF
TRBJ2-5 | TRBV7-9 | - | TRBD2 | TGTGCCAGCAGTTCTCGATCGCGGACTAGCGGTCAAGAGACCCAGTACTTC | CASSSRSRTSGQETQYF
TRBJ1-2 | TRBV9 | - | - | TGTGCCAGCAGCGTAGAAGGGGATGGCTACACCTTC | CASSVEGDGYTF
TRBJ1-1 | TRBV11-2 | - | - | TGTGCCAGCAGCTTAGTAGGCCAGGCGAACACTGAAGCTTTCTTT | CASSLVGQANTEAFF
TRBJ2-1 | TRBV4-1 | - | - | TGCGCCAGCAGCCAAGATGGACAGCCCTCCTACAATGAGCAGTTCTTC | CASSQDGQPSYNEQFF
TRBJ2-3 | TRBV5-1 | - | TRBD2 | TGCGCCAGCAGCGGGGGACTAGCGGGGGCCAAAAAACCCACAGATACGCAGTATTTT | CASSGGLAGAKKPTDTQYF
TRBJ2-3 | TRBV7-9 | - | - | TGTGCCAGCAGCACAGGTAATGGGGCGAGCACAGATACGCAGTATTTT | CASSTGNGASTDTQYF
TRBJ2-2 | TRBV2 | - | TRBD2 | TGTGCCAGCACGGCTAGCGGGGGGGCGAACACCGGGGAGCTGTTTTTT | CASTASGGANTGELFF
TRBJ2-3 | TRBV10-3 | - | - | TGTGCCATCAGCCCGAGGGCGGACACAGATACGCAGTATTTT | CAISPRADTDTQYF
TRBJ1-2 | TRBV6-5 | - | - | TGTGCCAGCAGTTCCTACAGGGCTGGCTACACCTTC | CASSSYRAGYTF
TRBJ1-5 | TRBV6-1 | - | TRBD1 | TGTGCCAGCAGTAGACAGGGGGCGGTTAATCAGCCCCAGCATTTT | CASSRQGAVNQPQHF
TRBJ1-2 | TRBV19 | - | - | TGTGCCAGTAGGGAAGGCGGCGGCAGGGTCGATGGCTACACCTTC | CASREGGGRVDGYTF
TRBJ1-3 | TRBV4-3 | - | - | TGCGCCAGCAGCCAAACAACCTCTGGAAACACCATATATTTT | CASSQTTSGNTIYF
TRBJ2-2 | TRBV19 | - | - | TGTGCCAGTAGTATTAGCTCTAGAACACCGTTTGGGGAGCTGTTTTTT | CASSISSRTPFGELFF
TRBJ2-5 | TRBV18 | - | - | TGTGCCAGCTCACCTTCGACGCGGAAAGAGACCCAGTACTTC | CASSPSTRKETQYF
TRBJ2-5 | TRBV29-1 | - | - | TGCAGCGTTGAGGGGCAGGGGAAAGGGGCCCAGTACTTC | CSVEGQGKGAQYF
TRBJ1-6 | TRBV30 | - | - | TGTGCCTGGACCCCAAAGGGACTCTATAATTCACCCCTCCACTTT | CAWTPKGLYNSPLHF
TRBJ2-5 | TRBV27 | - | - | TGTGCCAGCAGTTTTTTAGCAGACCGATTTTATCAAGAGACCCAGTACTTC | CASSFLADRFYQETQYF
TRBJ1-4 | TRBV7-2 | - | - | TGTGCCAGCAGCTTTGTGGGAGTGGGCGAAAAACTGTTTTTT | CASSFVGVGEKLFF
TRBJ1-1 | TRBV7-3 | - | - | TGTGCCAGCAGCTTAACCCAGAACACTGAAGCTTTCTTT | CASSLTQNTEAFF
TRBJ1-3 | TRBV11-2 | once | TRBD1 | TGTGCCAGCAGCCGAGACAGGGGGGAAGGAAACACCATATATTTT | CASSRDRGEGNTIYF
TRBJ2-3 | TRBV2 | - | - | TGTGCCAGCAGTGATAGGGCCGGGGGACTTCTCACAGATACGCAGTATTTT | CASSDRAGGLLTDTQYF
TRBJ1-3 | TRBV2 | - | - | TGTGCCAGCAGCCGTCCGAGCTCTGGAAACACCATATATTTT | CASSRPSSGNTIYF
TRBJ1-3 | TRBV11-3 | - | TRBD1 | TGTGCCAGCAGCTACAGGGGAGGCTCTGGAAACACCATATATTTT | CASSYRGGSGNTIYF
TRBJ2-5 | TRBV5-6 | - | TRBD2 | TGTGCCAGCAGCGCCAAACTAGCGGGGGAGCCCGCCGCCCAGTACTTC | CASSAKLAGEPAAQYF
TRBJ2-7 | TRBV10-3 | - | - | TGTGCCATCAATCCGACAGGTAACGGCGAGCAGTACTTC | CAINPTGNGEQYF
TRBJ1-1 | TRBV29-1 | - | TRBD1 | TGCAGCGTGTATGGTGGGACAGGGGGCTTCAAGAACACTGAAGCTTTCTTT | CSVYGGTGGFKNTEAFF
TRBJ1-1 | TRBV5-1 | - | - | TGCGCCAGCAGCTCGATCGTGGCAGAGAACACTGAAGCTTTCTTT | CASSSIVAENTEAFF
TRBJ2-6 | TRBV11-2 | - | - | TGTGCCGCGACTGGAGCTGGGGCCAACGTCCTGACTTTC | CAATGAGANVLTF
TRBJ2-3 | TRBV6-1 | - | TRBD2 | TGTGCCAGCAGTCGGCTAGCGGAAACAGATACGCAGTATTTT | CASSRLAETDTQYF
TRBJ1-3 | TRBV7-2 | - | - | TGTGCCAGCAGCTTAGATTGGTCCGGGAACACCATATATTTT | CASSLDWSGNTIYF
TRBJ2-1 | TRBV7-3 | - | TRBD1 | TGTGCCAGCAGCTTGACCGGGACAGGGGGCGGGTATGAGCAGTTCTTC | CASSLTGTGGGYEQFF
TRBJ2-5 | TRBV5-1 | once | TRBD1 | TGCGCCAGCCGCCCTCTGACAGGGGGGGAGACCCAGTACTTC | CASRPLTGGETQYF
TRBJ2-7 | TRBV18 | - | TRBD1 | TGTGCCAGCTCACCAATTATCCGACAGGGGGCCTACGAGCAGTACTTC | CASSPIIRQGAYEQYF
TRBJ2-2 | TRBV19 | - | TRBD2 | TGTGCCACCTGCTTAGCGGGGGGGCCCGGGGAGCTGTTTTTT | CATCLAGGPGELFF
TRBJ2-3 | TRBV4-2 | - | TRBD2 | TGTGCCAGCAGCCCCCGTCCCGGGACTAGCGGGGGGGATATTAGCACAGATACGCAGTATTTT | CASSPRPGTSGGDISTDTQYF
TRBJ1-5 | TRBV6-5 | few | - | TGTGCCAGCCTAGCGGGAGGGCCCCAGCATTTT | CASLAGGPQHF
TRBJ1-2 | TRBV7-9 | once | TRBD1 | TGTGCCAGCAGCCCCAGGGGGCGACGTTATGGCTACACCTTC | CASSPRGRRYGYTF
TRBJ1-5 | TRBV15 | - | - | TGTGCCACCAGCAGGGGCCTTTTTAGAATAGATCAGCCCCAGCATTTT | CATSRGLFRIDQPQHF
TRBJ2-7 | TRBV28 | - | TRBD2 | TGTGCCAGCAGTCGAGCGGGGTTGTCCTCCGAGCAGTACTTC | CASSRAGLSSEQYF